The 3 T cell receptor beta chains reported below all come from one sample, sequenced in a study of early T cells in non-severe SARS-CoV-2 infection. One entry per CDR3 protein, called by TCRdb with MiXCR from the 5' RACE reads. The table records over 50,000 distinct CDR3 sequences, approximately 8% of them present only once. Sequenced material: whole blood. The receptors were sampled from an adult who was a healthcare worker with PCR-confirmed SARS-CoV-2 infection or an uninfected control (not recorded which).

There are many counts of this clonotype. The chain couples TRBV6-5 to TRBJ1-1, with 12 bases identical to TRBD1. Germline CDR1 MNHEY, CDR2 SVGAGI. V lost 0 bases to trimming and J lost 4 bases; unmatched junction nucleotides: 12. The CDR3 is 19 residues long. The CDR3 spells CASSYSLPGQGAEGTEAFF. In DNA form, the CDR3 reads TGTGCCAGCAGTTACTCCCTGCCGGGACAGGGGGCGGAAGGCACTGAAGCTTTCTTT.

This clonotype was seen ten or more times. The chain couples TRBV4-1 to TRBJ2-2; D not certain. The CDR3 totals 12 residues. The germline V gene encodes CDR1 MGHRA and CDR2 YSYEKL. V lost 3 bases and J lost 7, with 6 bases in between. The CDR3 region has the DNA TGCGCCAGCAGCCAGGCAGTCGGGGAGCTGTTTTTT. It translates to CASSQAVGELFF.

As for this clonotype: The junction departs from the called germline gene at one end, perhaps through a read error. The chain carries TRBV4-3 and TRBJ1-6, with D hard to call. There are 19 residues in the CDR3. CDR1 and CDR2 from the germline V gene are LGHNA and YSLEER. The CDR3: CASSKERSGVAFYNSPLHF. The DNA of the CDR3 is TGCGCCAGCAGCAAAGAGCGGTCGGGTGTGGCCTTCTATAATTCACCCCTCCACTTT.